The source of this TCR beta chain is a study of CD8 T cells in Susac syndrome. Random hexamers were used to reverse transcribe an amount of about 0.45 to 1 ug RNA. An immunoSEQ multiplex PCR amplified TCR beta CDR3 over 54 Vbeta and 13 Jbeta. TCRdb reprocessed the immunoSEQ multiplex PCR reads with MiXCR, giving one entry per CDR3 protein. The data hold roughly 2,000 distinct CDR3 sequences, with roughly two thirds observed a single time. A note on this clonotype: Its antigen is not identified.

Staining of CD27 and CD45RA defined memory subsets for TEMRA sorting. Unmatched junction bases numbered 9, after V lost 0 bases and J lost 3 bases. From germline, CDR1 is DFQATT and CDR2 SNEGSKA (reference sequence). This CDR3 is built from 17 residues. Whole-study findings and limits: Expansion of Susac CD8+ clones peaked in TEMRA cells and in active patients.

Sequencing used CD8+ TEMRA cells from PBMCs. The subset denotes: FACS-sorted terminally differentiated effector memory CD8+ T cells re-expressing CD45RA (CD8+ TEMRA). The gene calls are TRBV20-1 and TRBJ1-4; 8 bases map to TRBD1. This receptor was taken from a human donor with Susac syndrome. The chain's CDR3 is CSARDWADRDPNEKLFF. CDR3 sequence (DNA): TGCAGTGCTAGAGATTGGGCGGACAGGGACCCTAATGAAAAACTGTTTTTT.